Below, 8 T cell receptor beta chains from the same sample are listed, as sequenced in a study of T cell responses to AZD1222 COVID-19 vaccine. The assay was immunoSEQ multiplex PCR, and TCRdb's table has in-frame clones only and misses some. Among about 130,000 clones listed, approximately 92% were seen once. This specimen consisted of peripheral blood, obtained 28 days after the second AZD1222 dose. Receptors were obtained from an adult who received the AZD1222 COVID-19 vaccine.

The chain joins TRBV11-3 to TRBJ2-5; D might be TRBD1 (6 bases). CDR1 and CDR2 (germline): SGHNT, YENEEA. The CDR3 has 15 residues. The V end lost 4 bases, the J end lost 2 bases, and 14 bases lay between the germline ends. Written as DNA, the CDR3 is TGTGCCAGCAGCTCGAGAACAGGGTGGCAAGAGACCCAGTACTTC. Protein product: CASSSRTGWQETQYF.

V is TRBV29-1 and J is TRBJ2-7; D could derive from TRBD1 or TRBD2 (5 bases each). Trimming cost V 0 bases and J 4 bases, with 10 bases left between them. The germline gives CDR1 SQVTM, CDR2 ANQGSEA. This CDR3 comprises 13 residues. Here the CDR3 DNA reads TGCAGCGTTGAAGATAGGGGAGATTACGAGCAGTACTTC. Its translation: CSVEDRGDYEQYF.

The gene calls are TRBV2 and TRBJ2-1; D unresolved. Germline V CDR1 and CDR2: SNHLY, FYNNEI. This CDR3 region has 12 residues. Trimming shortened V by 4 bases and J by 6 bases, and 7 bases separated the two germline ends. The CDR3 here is CASSAVGNEQFF. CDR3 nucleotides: TGTGCCAGCAGTGCGGTAGGCAATGAGCAGTTCTTC.

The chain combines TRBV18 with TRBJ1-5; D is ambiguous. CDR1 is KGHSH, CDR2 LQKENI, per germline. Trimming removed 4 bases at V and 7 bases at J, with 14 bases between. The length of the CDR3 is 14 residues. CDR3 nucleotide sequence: TGTGCCAGCTCACGTGCCCGGGAGGGACAGCCCCAGCATTTT. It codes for CASSRAREGQPQHF.

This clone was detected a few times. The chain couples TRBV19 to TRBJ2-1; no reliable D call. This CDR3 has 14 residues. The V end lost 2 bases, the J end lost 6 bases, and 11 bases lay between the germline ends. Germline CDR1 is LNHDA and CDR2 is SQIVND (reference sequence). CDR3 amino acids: CASSISRHSNEQFF. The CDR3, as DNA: TGTGCCAGTAGTATATCCCGACATTCCAATGAGCAGTTCTTC.

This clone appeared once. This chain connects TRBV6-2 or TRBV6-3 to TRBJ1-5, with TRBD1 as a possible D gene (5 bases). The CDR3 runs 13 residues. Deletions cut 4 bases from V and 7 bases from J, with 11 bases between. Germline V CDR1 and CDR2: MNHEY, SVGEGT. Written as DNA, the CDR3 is TGTGCCAGCAGTTCAGGGATTCGGCAGCCCCAGCATTTT. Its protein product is CASSSGIRQPQHF.

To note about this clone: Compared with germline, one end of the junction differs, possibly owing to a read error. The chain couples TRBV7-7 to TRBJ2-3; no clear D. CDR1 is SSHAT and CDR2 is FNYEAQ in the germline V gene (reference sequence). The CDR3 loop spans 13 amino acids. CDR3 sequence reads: CASSLDWGTATYF. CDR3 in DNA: TGTGCTAGCAGCTTAGACTGGGGTACCGCGACGTATTTT.

This chain's CDR3 is CASSGTGGDYGYTF. The CDR3 DNA reads as TGTGCCAGCTCCGGGACAGGGGGCGACTATGGCTACACCTTC. The chain links TRBV6-5 to TRBJ1-2; 12 bases fit TRBD1. From germline, CDR1 is MNHEY and CDR2 SVGAGI. This CDR3 is 14 amino acids long. V was clipped by 8 bases and J by 3 bases; unmatched bases: 4.